This is a list of T cell receptor beta chains from one sample in a study of beta chain features in type 1 diabetes. Method: immunoSEQ multiplex PCR; TCRdb's copy keeps in-frame clones and lacks some. The table has some 99,000 clones, about 40% seen once. Sequenced material: stem cell memory CD4+ T cells from blood. These receptors originate from a woman younger than 35 in good health. The CDR3 runs from the conserved cysteine through the conserved F or W. Each record gives: D gene, clone size, J gene, V gene, CDR3 protein, CDR3 DNA. A D gene is named only where the DNA matches it firmly. Part of the rows lack a size; the others show once, few, many or a class for expanded clones.

D: .; size: .; J: TRBJ2-2; V: TRBV18; CDR3: CASSPVASRVSGELFF; DNA: TGTGCCAGCTCACCAGTGGCATCGAGGGTTTCCGGGGAGCTGTTTTTT
D: TRBD2; size: few; J: TRBJ2-5; V: TRBV5-1; CDR3: CASSSGLASFQETQYF; DNA: TGCGCCAGCAGCTCGGGACTAGCGTCATTCCAAGAGACCCAGTACTTC
D: .; size: .; J: TRBJ2-5; V: TRBV28; CDR3: CASSSWQLQETQYF; DNA: TGTGCCAGCTCATCGTGGCAGTTACAAGAGACCCAGTACTTC
D: .; size: .; J: TRBJ1-2; V: TRBV6-1; CDR3: CASSISGYTF; DNA: TGTGCCAGCAGTATCTCTGGCTACACCTTC
D: .; size: .; J: TRBJ1-5; V: TRBV9; CDR3: CASSVDGRGFQPQHF; DNA: TGTGCCAGCAGCGTAGATGGTCGGGGATTTCAGCCCCAGCATTTT
D: .; size: few; J: TRBJ2-7; V: TRBV28; CDR3: CASRRQAIRLGEQYF; DNA: TGTGCCAGCAGGCGACAGGCCATTCGCCTAGGCGAGCAGTACTTC
D: TRBD1; size: .; J: TRBJ1-4; V: TRBV27; CDR3: CASSFVDRGNEKLFF; DNA: TGTGCCAGCAGTTTCGTCGACAGGGGAAATGAAAAACTGTTTTTT
D: TRBD1; size: few; J: TRBJ2-3; V: TRBV7-2; CDR3: CASSFWTGSTDTQYF; DNA: TGTGCCAGCAGCTTCTGGACAGGGAGCACAGATACGCAGTATTTT
D: .; size: few; J: TRBJ1-2; V: TRBV2; CDR3: CASSEAGTTLYGYTF; DNA: TGTGCCAGCAGTGAAGCAGGGACAACTTTATATGGCTACACCTTC
D: .; size: few; J: TRBJ2-6; V: TRBV6-6; CDR3: CASSYAGFGANVLTF; DNA: TGTGCCAGCAGTTACGCAGGTTTTGGGGCCAACGTCCTGACTTTC
D: TRBD1; size: .; J: TRBJ1-4; V: TRBV5-6; CDR3: CASSLKGTAEKLFF; DNA: TGTGCCAGCAGCTTGAAAGGGACAGCCGAAAAACTGTTTTTT
D: .; size: few; J: TRBJ2-7; V: TRBV6-1; CDR3: CASSKLAYEQYF; DNA: TGTGCCAGCAGTAAGCTAGCCTACGAGCAGTACTTC
D: TRBD1; size: .; J: TRBJ2-7; V: TRBV19; CDR3: CATTGTAYEQYF; DNA: TGTGCCACGACCGGGACAGCGTACGAGCAGTACTTC
D: .; size: .; J: TRBJ2-2; V: TRBV30; CDR3: CAWTSTNTNTGELFF; DNA: TGTGCCTGGACGTCGACTAACACGAACACCGGGGAGCTGTTTTTT
D: .; size: few; J: TRBJ2-3; V: TRBV9; CDR3: CASSVGLLTDTQYF; DNA: TGTGCCAGCAGCGTAGGGCTCCTCACAGATACGCAGTATTTT
D: .; size: few; J: TRBJ1-5; V: TRBV19; CDR3: CASSSGPINQPQHF; DNA: TGTGCCAGTAGTTCAGGGCCGATCAATCAGCCCCAGCATTTT
D: TRBD2; size: .; J: TRBJ2-1; V: TRBV30; CDR3: CAWRTTSVYEQFF; DNA: TGTGCCTGGAGAACTACTAGCGTCTATGAGCAGTTCTTC